Sequencing of this T cell receptor beta chain was carried out in a study of control samples from healthy donors and cancer patients. TCRdb keeps only in-frame clones here, not all; method: immunoSEQ multiplex PCR. Among around 130,000 clones listed, around nine tenths were seen once. Germline V lookup: CDR1 MGHRA, CDR2 YSYEKL. Trimming at V came to 2 bases and at J to 8 bases, leaving 10 bases not matched to a gene. The length of the CDR3 is 17 residues. The sequence came from a man aged 45-65 years in good health. Sequencing was carried out using blood. The V call is TRBV4-1, the J call TRBJ2-1, with 12 bases lining up with TRBD1. The CDR3 is CASSQSPGQGASDEQFF. In DNA form, the CDR3 reads TGCGCCAGCAGCCAATCTCCGGGACAGGGGGCTTCGGATGAGCAGTTCTTC.